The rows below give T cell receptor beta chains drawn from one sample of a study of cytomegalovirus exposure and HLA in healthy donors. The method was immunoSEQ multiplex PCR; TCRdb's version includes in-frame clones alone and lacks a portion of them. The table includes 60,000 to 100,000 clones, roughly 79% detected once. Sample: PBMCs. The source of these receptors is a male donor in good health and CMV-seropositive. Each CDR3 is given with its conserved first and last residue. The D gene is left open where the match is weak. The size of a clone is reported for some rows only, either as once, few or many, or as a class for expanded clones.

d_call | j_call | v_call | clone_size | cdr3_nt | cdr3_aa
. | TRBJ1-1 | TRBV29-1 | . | TGCAGCGTTGGAGGGTGGGACACTGAAGCTTTCTTT | CSVGGWDTEAFF
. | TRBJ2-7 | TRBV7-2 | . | TGTGCCAGCAGTCCACAGACCTACGAGCAGTACTTC | CASSPQTYEQYF
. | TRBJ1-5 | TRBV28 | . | TGTGCCAGCAGTTTGCTCCGTAACAGGTATAGCAATCAGCCCCAGCATTTT | CASSLLRNRYSNQPQHF
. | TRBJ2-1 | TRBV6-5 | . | TGTGCCAGCAGATCCCTTCTCTTTAATGAGCAGTTCTTC | CASRSLLFNEQFF
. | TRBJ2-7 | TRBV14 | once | TGTGCCAGCAGTTACAGGGACCTATGGTACGAGCAGTACTTC | CASSYRDLWYEQYF
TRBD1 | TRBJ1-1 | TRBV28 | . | TGTGCCAGCAGTTTACGCAGGGGGCTGGGGAACACTGAAGCTTTCTTT | CASSLRRGLGNTEAFF
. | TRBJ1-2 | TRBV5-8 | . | TGTGCCAGCAGCTTGGTCCTCAGGTCGACCCAGGGCTACACCTTC | CASSLVLRSTQGYTF
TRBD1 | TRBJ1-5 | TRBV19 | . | TGTGCCAGTAGTGTCATACAGGGGATGAAACAGCCCCAGCATTTT | CASSVIQGMKQPQHF
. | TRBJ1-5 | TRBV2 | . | TGTGCCAGCCAAGGGGTGGGTCATGTTCAGCCCCAGCATTTT | CASQGVGHVQPQHF
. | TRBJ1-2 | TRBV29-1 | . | TGCAGCGTTGCCCCGGGGTTAAGCTATGGCTACACCTTC | CSVAPGLSYGYTF
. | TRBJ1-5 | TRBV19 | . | TGTGCCAGTAGTATCGGGAGCCGGGGCAATCAGCCCCAGCATTTT | CASSIGSRGNQPQHF
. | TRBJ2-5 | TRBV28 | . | TGTGCCAGCACTAAAATGCAAGAGACCCAGTACTTC | CASTKMQETQYF
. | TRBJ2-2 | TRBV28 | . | TGTGCCAGCAAGGCAAGCGTTATCGGGGAGCTGTTTTTT | CASKASVIGELFF
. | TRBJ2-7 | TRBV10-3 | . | TGTGCCACCCGTCCTTTCGGGAGCTCCTACGAGCAGTACTTC | CATRPFGSSYEQYF
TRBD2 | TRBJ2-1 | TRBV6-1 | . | TGTGCCAGCAGTGAAGTCTCGGGGGGGACTCTCTACAATGAGCAGTTCTTC | CASSEVSGGTLYNEQFF
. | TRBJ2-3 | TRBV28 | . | TGTGCCAGCAGTTTACTGGCGGGGAGAAGGGTGGTTGATGGCACAGATACGCAGTATTTT | CASSLLAGRRVVDGTDTQYF
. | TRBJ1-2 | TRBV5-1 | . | TGCGCCAGCAGCTCCTTCGACAGCAACTATGGCTACACCTTC | CASSSFDSNYGYTF
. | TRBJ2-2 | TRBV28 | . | TGTGCCAGCAGTTTAATGGCAACCGGGACCGGGGAGCTGTTTTTT | CASSLMATGTGELFF